These 23 T cell receptor beta chains came from one sample sequenced in a study of spatial heterogeneity in lung cancer. Specified time point: sample taken at primary tumor resection. The input material, whole RNA from tumor, nontumor lung or frozen PBMC, was sequenced unsorted. TCRdb used MiXCR to reprocess the 5' RACE reads, holding one entry per CDR3 protein. Altogether 25,000 or so distinct CDR3 sequences are present, about 5.1% being singletons, with the ten largest covering 4% to 6.5%. Sequencing used PBMCs, obtained at surgery. The origin of the receptors is a male donor with early-stage non-small cell lung cancer.

This clonotype was observed at least ten times. J is TRBJ1-5 and V is TRBV9, with a possible D match to TRBD1 (5 bases). V lost 3 bases to trimming and J lost 4 bases, with 14 bases between them. The germline V gene encodes CDR1 SGDLS and CDR2 YYNGEE. This CDR3 is 15 amino acids long. This chain's CDR3 is CASSAGGTANQPQHF. CDR3 bases: TGTGCCAGCAGCGCTGGAGGGACGGCGAATCAGCCCCAGCATTTT.

This clonotype occurred many times. The chain combines TRBV7-8 with TRBJ1-1; maybe TRBD1 (6 bases). This CDR3 region has 13 residues. Trimming took off 5 bases at V and 4 bases at J, with 11 bases between the two ends. Germline CDR1 SGHVS, CDR2 FQNEAQ. The CDR3 sequence is CASSHTGSTEAFF. CDR3 nucleotides: TGTGCCAGCAGCCATACAGGGTCCACTGAAGCTTTCTTT.

This clonotype showed up many times. The chain recombines TRBV5-1 with TRBJ2-7; 9 bases fit TRBD2. Losses at the gene ends were 0 bases for V and 3 bases for J; bases not matched to a gene: 1. The CDR3 is 14 amino acids. Per the germline V gene, CDR1 is SGHRS and CDR2 is YFSETQ. CDR3 in amino acids: CASSLGLADYEQYF. CDR3 in DNA: TGCGCCAGCAGCTTGGGACTAGCGGACTACGAGCAGTACTTC.

This clonotype has at least ten counts. The chain recombines TRBV5-1 with TRBJ2-1; 8 bases are a match to TRBD1. The CDR3 sequence is 13 residues long. The V and J ends lost 7 bases and 6 bases, in that order; junction bases with no gene match: 6. CDR1 is SGHRS and CDR2 is YFSETQ in the germline V gene. CDR3 nucleotides: TGCGCCAGCCGGACAGGGCAGGGCAATGAGCAGTTCTTC. Amino acids: CASRTGQGNEQFF.

J is TRBJ2-1 and V is TRBV3-1; TRBD1 agrees at 10 bases. V was clipped by 2 bases and J by 8 bases; unmatched bases: 9. Germline CDR1 LGHDT, CDR2 YNNKEL (reference sequence). The CDR3 is made up of 16 amino acids. Written as DNA, the CDR3 is TGTGCCAGCAGCCAAAAGCCGGGACAGGGGTTTCATGAGCAGTTCTTC. Translated, it gives CASSQKPGQGFHEQFF.

This clonotype came up many times. One junction end does not reproduce the germline sequence, and a read error may be involved. The J gene is TRBJ2-7, the V gene TRBV7-7; TRBD1 or TRBD2 may be the D gene (5 bases each). The CDR3 loop spans 14 amino acids. CDR1 and CDR2 from the germline V gene are SSHAT and FNYEAQ (reference sequence). CDR3 amino acids: CASSLGDGPYEQYF. The CDR3 nucleotides are TGTGCTAGCAGCTTAGGGGACGGCCCCTACGAGCAGTACTTC.

This clonotype was observed at least ten times. The CDR3 region is CASWRDTQNTEAFF. The CDR3 DNA sequence: TGTGCCAGCTGGCGGGACACGCAGAACACTGAAGCTTTCTTT. The V gene is TRBV7-2, the J gene TRBJ1-1, with D perhaps TRBD1 (6 bases). The length of the CDR3 is 14 residues. Germline V CDR1 and CDR2: SGHTA, FQGNSA. The V end was cut by 8 bases, the J end by 1 base, with 14 bases between.

This clonotype was observed many times. The chain has TRBV14 and TRBJ2-5; the D gene is possibly TRBD2 (7 bases). The CDR3 covers 15 residues. Trimming took off 6 bases at V and 5 bases at J, with 19 bases between the two ends. Germline V gives CDR1 SGHDN, CDR2 FVKESK. CDR3 amino acids: CASSFRAGAGETQYF. Written as DNA, the CDR3 is TGTGCCAGCAGTTTTCGCGCGGGGGCCGGGGAGACCCAGTACTTC.

There are many counts of this clonotype. This chain connects TRBV6-5 to TRBJ1-2; D ambiguous. The CDR3 loop spans 14 amino acids. V was shortened by 0 bases and J by 7 bases, with 12 bases between the two germline ends. Germline V CDR1 and CDR2: MNHEY, SVGAGI. The CDR3 region has the DNA TGTGCCAGCAGTTACTCCAGAAACCTACTTGGCTACACCTTC. Encoded protein: CASSYSRNLLGYTF.

This clonotype was counted at least ten times. The rearrangement links TRBV18 to TRBJ2-1; unclear D gene. Germline V gene data show CDR1 as KGHSH and CDR2 as LQKENI. The CDR3 covers 16 residues. Trimming removed 1 base at V and 3 bases at J, with 13 bases between. The CDR3 sequence is CASSPRAVSGYNEQFF. The CDR3 nucleotides are TGTGCCAGCTCACCACGGGCAGTTTCTGGCTACAATGAGCAGTTCTTC.

The table lists this clonotype with many counts. The rearrangement links TRBV12-3 or TRBV12-4 to TRBJ1-1; no clear D. The V and J ends lost 3 bases and 11 bases respectively, with 10 bases between them. The CDR3 loop spans 11 amino acids. The CDR3, as DNA: TGTGCCAGCAGTTTGGGAGGTGAGGCTTTCTTT. It yields the protein CASSLGGEAFF.

This clonotype has at least ten counts. The chain couples TRBV20-1 to TRBJ2-1, with 8 bases matching TRBD2. The CDR3 spans 14 residues. V was pared by 3 bases and J by 2 bases, with 3 bases of the junction left unmatched. Germline CDR1 reads DFQATT; CDR2 reads SNEGSKA (reference sequence). Here the CDR3 DNA reads TGCAGTGCTAGTGGGACTAGAACCTACAATGAGCAGTTCTTC. Translation: CSASGTRTYNEQFF.

This clonotype was recorded at least ten times. The V call is TRBV29-1, the J call TRBJ2-1; D is uncertain. This CDR3 has 17 residues. Per germline, CDR1 SQVTM and CDR2 ANQGSEA. V lost 4 bases, J lost 8 bases, and 27 bases lay in between. The CDR3: CSVVIPDAKRWADEQFF. CDR3 DNA: TGCAGCGTTGTTATTCCCGACGCCAAGCGTTGGGCCGATGAGCAGTTCTTC.

This clonotype came up many times. J is TRBJ2-7 and V is TRBV7-2; D possibly corresponds to TRBD1 (6 bases). Trimming left V 3 bases short and J 7 bases short, with 13 bases between. The CDR3 loop spans 13 amino acids. The germline gives CDR1 SGHTA, CDR2 FQGNSA. CDR3 bases: TGTGCCAGCAGCTTCCTTGAGAGGGGGGAGCAGTACTTC. It yields the protein CASSFLERGEQYF.

The table lists this clonotype with many counts. V usage is TRBV11-3 and J usage is TRBJ2-1, with 10 positions matching TRBD1. The germline CDR1 and CDR2 sequences are SGHNT and YENEEA. The V gene end was trimmed by 5 bases and the J gene end by 5 bases; junction bases not matched to a gene: 3. CDR3 size: 14 residues. The CDR3 nucleotides are TGTGCCAGCAGCCCCGGGACAGGGGACAATGAGCAGTTCTTC. This codes for CASSPGTGDNEQFF.

Ten or more counts support this clonotype. The chain is built from TRBV28 and TRBJ2-2; unclear D gene. V shed 8 bases and J shed 6 bases, with 7 bases lying between them. CDR3 length: 11 amino acids. Germline CDR1 and CDR2: MDHEN and SYDVKM. CDR3 DNA: TGTGCCAGCCTGATTTCCGGGGAGCTGTTTTTT. Translated: CASLISGELFF.

This clonotype occurred many times. The genes are TRBV19 and TRBJ2-5, with a tentative D call TRBD2 (5 bases). Germline V gives CDR1 LNHDA, CDR2 SQIVND (reference sequence). V was shortened by 7 bases and J by 3 bases, with 18 bases between the two germline ends. This CDR3 contains 15 residues. The DNA of the CDR3 is TGTGCCAGTAAGGTCCGTCCCGAGGGAAAAGAGACCCAGTACTTC. Amino acid sequence: CASKVRPEGKETQYF.

At least ten counts were recorded for this clonotype. The chain recombines TRBV5-1 with TRBJ2-3, with 10 bases that match TRBD1. Trimming at V came to 1 base and at J to 3 bases, leaving 8 bases not matched to a gene. The CDR3 spans 17 residues. From germline, CDR1 is SGHRS and CDR2 YFSETQ. CDR3 residues: CASSLLGQGFGTDTQYF. The CDR3 coding sequence is TGCGCCAGCAGCTTGTTGGGACAGGGGTTCGGGACAGATACGCAGTATTTT.

In its sample, this clonotype was seen a few times. V usage is TRBV27 and J usage is TRBJ2-1; D remains ambiguous. V lost 6 bases and J lost 9, with 18 bases in between. Germline CDR1 and CDR2: MNHEY and SMNVEV (reference sequence). The CDR3 length is 14 residues. The CDR3 loop is CASSLGSSPREQFF. CDR3 DNA sequence: TGTGCCAGCAGCCTGGGTAGCTCCCCTCGTGAGCAGTTCTTC.

This clonotype was seen a handful of times. The V and J genes are TRBV14 and TRBJ2-1; 9 nucleotides align to TRBD2. The junction had 7 bases not matched to a gene; V was cut back by 5 bases and J by 5 bases. This CDR3 is built from 15 residues. Germline loops: CDR1 SGHDN, CDR2 FVKESK. The CDR3 protein is CASSSTSGYDNEQFF. The CDR3 DNA follows: TGTGCCAGCAGCTCCACTAGCGGGTACGACAATGAGCAGTTCTTC.

This clonotype appeared many times. The rearrangement uses TRBV6-6 and TRBJ2-1; tentatively, D is TRBD2 (7 bases). V lost 2 bases and J 13 bases, leaving 21 bases between the germline ends. CDR1 is MNHNY and CDR2 is SVGAGI in the germline V gene (reference sequence). The CDR3 has 15 amino acids. CDR3 protein: CASSYGGGGLVYQFF. In DNA, the CDR3 is TGTGCCAGCAGTTACGGGGGCGGGGGACTGGTATATCAGTTCTTC.

By sample share, this clonotype is medium-sized (0.01 to 0.1%). The V call is TRBV7-2, the J call TRBJ2-3; either TRBD1 or TRBD2 may fit D (5 bases each). The V end was cut by 2 bases, the J end by 5 bases, with 11 bases between. Germline CDR1 reads SGHTA; CDR2 reads FQGNSA. The CDR3 runs to 14 residues. The CDR3 loop is CASSLNPRGDTQYF. The DNA for the CDR3 is TGTGCCAGCAGCTTAAACCCGAGGGGAGATACGCAGTATTTT.

This clonotype was observed many times. The CDR3, as DNA: TGTGCCAGCAGCGGAAGCGGGGCTGTGATTGTGACCGGGGAGCTGTTTTTT. Translation gives CASSGSGAVIVTGELFF. The chain uses TRBV9 and TRBJ2-2, with 7 positions matching TRBD2. This CDR3 has 17 residues. CDR1 is SGDLS and CDR2 is YYNGEE in the germline V gene. V lost 3 bases and J lost 5; bases outside the gene matches: 13.